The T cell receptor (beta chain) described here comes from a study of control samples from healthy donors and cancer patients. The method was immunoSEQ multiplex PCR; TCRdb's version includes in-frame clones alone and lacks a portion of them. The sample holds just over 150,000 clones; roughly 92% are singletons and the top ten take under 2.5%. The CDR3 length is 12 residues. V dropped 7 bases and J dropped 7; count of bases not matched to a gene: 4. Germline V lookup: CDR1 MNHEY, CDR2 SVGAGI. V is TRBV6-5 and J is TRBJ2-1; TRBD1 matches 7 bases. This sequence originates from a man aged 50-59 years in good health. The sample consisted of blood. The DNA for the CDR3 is TGTGCCAGCACCGGGACAGTTAATGAGCAGTTCTTC. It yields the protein CASTGTVNEQFF.